This T cell receptor (beta chain) originates from a study of OX40 agonist ivuxolimab in advanced cancers. At the level of the study: Patient treatment consisted of intravenous ivuxolimab administration every 2 weeks at 0.01 to 10 mg/kg. Findings and caveats of the study: By week 6 at 0.1 to 3.0 mg/kg, blood CD4+ and CD8+ T cells had expanded clonally.

Patients were ruled out by autoimmune disease history or systemic immunosuppression. Using immunoSEQ multiplex PCR, the repertoire was profiled, and TCRdb retains in-frame clones only, with some absent. The sample holds some 17,000 clones, roughly 85% seen once. CDR3 length equals 16 residues. CDR1 is SGHVS and CDR2 is FNYEAQ in the germline V gene. Trimming pared 1 base from V and 3 bases from J, leaving 13 bases between. This clone has only one observation. What it recognizes is unknown. This receptor was taken from an adult with an advanced solid tumor such as melanoma, head and neck, liver or kidney cancer. This specimen was CD4+ or CD8+ T cells sorted from blood, taken in a trial of the OX40 agonist ivuxolimab. The chain couples TRBV7-6 to TRBJ2-1; D not resolved. DNA of the CDR3: TGTGCCAGCAGCTTAGAGTCTGGGGATCTCTACAATGAGCAGTTCTTC. This encodes CASSLESGDLYNEQFF.